Included here is one TCR beta chain sequence, with context. Antigen unknown. These data originate in a study of T-cell memory formation after mild COVID-19. Looking at the study overall: Largely donor-specific TCR clusters were found.

Study outcomes and limitations: There was no confirmation that second-wave clones peaking on day 37 were SARS-CoV-2 specific. Chiefly within CM and EM were the contracting CD4+ clones; CD8+ ones were within EMRA.

TCRdb independently ran MiXCR on the 5' RACE reads; one entry per CDR3 protein. The profile shows approximately 190,000 distinct CDR3 sequences, about 17% of them singletons. The clonotype originates from an adult woman who had mild COVID-19 (a few samples of this study predate the infection). Cell type and time point are not known. Material for sequencing was PBMCs or a T cell subset sorted from them (not recorded which).

CDR3 loop: CASSFDSYEQYF. The DNA of the CDR3 is TGCGCCAGCAGCTTCGACAGCTACGAGCAGTACTTC. The genes are TRBV5-1 and TRBJ2-7, with TRBD1 as a possible D gene (5 bases). Germline lookup yields CDR1 SGHRS and CDR2 YFSETQ. This CDR3 contains 12 residues. V was cut by 2 bases and J by 3 bases, with 6 bases left in between. Full variable domain (rest looked up from reference TRBV5-1 and TRBJ2-7): KAGVTQTPRYLIKTRGQQVTLSCSPISGHRSVSWYQQTPGQGLQFLFEYFSETQRNKGNFPGRFSGRQFSNSRSEMNVSTLELGDSALYLCASSFDSYEQYFGPGTRLTVT.